These 29 T cell receptor beta chains came from one sample sequenced in a study of T cell responses to AZD1222 COVID-19 vaccine. Some clones are missing from TCRdb's copy, which holds only in-frame ones; the method was immunoSEQ multiplex PCR. The sample contains about 150,000 clones, 85% to 95% of which appear only once. The material was peripheral blood, obtained 28 days after the second AZD1222 dose. These receptors came from an adult who received the AZD1222 COVID-19 vaccine.

This clone has ten or more counts. V is TRBV20-1 and J is TRBJ2-3, with D possibly being TRBD1 (6 bases). This CDR3 spans 16 amino acids. The germline V gene encodes CDR1 DFQATT and CDR2 SNEGSKA (reference sequence). The V end lost 3 bases, the J end lost 4 bases, and 20 bases lay between the germline ends. The CDR3 DNA follows: TGCAGTGCTAGTCACCCCCCAGGGGAAGGCGCAGATACGCAGTATTTT. As protein: CSASHPPGEGADTQYF.

V gene TRBV12-3 or TRBV12-4 combines with J gene TRBJ1-1, with TRBD1 matching over 7 bases. The CDR3 has 13 amino acids. Trimming cost V 7 bases and J 12 bases; bases outside gene matches: 14. CDR3 in amino acids: CASNPKDRVTPFF. The CDR3 nucleotides read TGTGCCAGCAACCCCAAAGACAGGGTTACGCCTTTCTTT.

The V and J genes are TRBV25-1 and TRBJ1-6; D may be TRBD1 (5 bases). This CDR3 is built from 13 residues. In germline, CDR1 is MGHDK, CDR2 SYGVNS. The V end was cut by 5 bases, the J end by 7 bases, with 9 bases between. The CDR3 nucleotides are TGTGCCAGCAGTCCAGGGTGGAATTCACCCCTCCACTTT. Its protein product is CASSPGWNSPLHF.

The chain links TRBV19 to TRBJ2-2, with D tentatively TRBD2 (5 bases). The germline V and J ends were trimmed by 7 bases and 4 bases, with 16 bases remaining between them. Germline assignment: CDR1 LNHDA and CDR2 SQIVND (reference sequence). The CDR3 has 15 residues. CDR3 region: CASTSTRAGTGELFF. The DNA of the CDR3 is TGTGCCAGTACCTCCACACGGGCGGGCACCGGGGAGCTGTTTTTT.

The chain has TRBV11-1 and TRBJ1-2; the D is unclear. Germline CDR1 and CDR2: SGHAT and FQDESV (reference sequence). The CDR3 loop spans 12 amino acids. Trimming removed 6 bases at V and 8 bases at J, with 13 bases between. Here the CDR3 reads CASSPGLGGYTF. The CDR3 region has the DNA TGTGCCAGCAGTCCCGGGCTCGGGGGCTACACCTTC.

The V gene is TRBV19, the J gene TRBJ1-5; D not resolved. Trimming cost V 4 bases and J 8 bases, with 12 bases left between them. Germline-derived CDR1 and CDR2 are LNHDA and SQIVND (reference sequence). The CDR3 is 13 amino acids. The DNA of the CDR3 is TGTGCCAGTAGTACCCAAGCCGGGGAGCCCCAGCATTTT. Its protein is CASSTQAGEPQHF.

The chain joins TRBV9 to TRBJ2-5, with D hard to call. This CDR3 has 14 residues. The V gene's germline CDR1 is SGDLS and CDR2 YYNGEE. Deletions cut 4 bases from V and 5 bases from J, with 15 bases between. The CDR3, as DNA: TGTGCCAGCAGCACCGAGGTGTTCGGGGAGACCCAGTACTTC. It encodes CASSTEVFGETQYF.

V gene TRBV6-7 combines with J gene TRBJ1-4; no clear D. TRBV6-7 is sorted into the ORF group, with uncertain function. The V and J ends lost 6 bases and 8 bases respectively, with 13 bases between them. The CDR3 length is 13 residues. Here the CDR3 reads CASSQFLAEKLFF. CDR3 nucleotide sequence: TGTGCCAGCAGCCAATTTTTGGCGGAAAAACTGTTTTTT.

This chain connects TRBV7-3 to TRBJ1-5, with a weak D call TRBD1 (5 bases). Germline-derived CDR1 and CDR2 are SGHTA and FQGTGA. The CDR3 is 13 residues long. The ends were cut back, 4 bases at V and 8 bases at J, with 12 bases in the middle. In nucleotides, the CDR3 is TGTGCCAGCAGCTCAGGTTTAGGGGAGCCCCAGCATTTT. Its translation is CASSSGLGEPQHF.

V usage is TRBV7-8 and J usage is TRBJ2-7; no reliable D call. The CDR3 covers 13 residues. The germline gives CDR1 SGHVS, CDR2 FQNEAQ. The V end lost 1 base, the J end lost 4 bases, and 8 bases lay between the germline ends. For the CDR3, the DNA is TGTGCCAGCAGCTTAGAGGTGGGGTACGAGCAGTACTTC. Protein product: CASSLEVGYEQYF.

The J gene is TRBJ2-1, the V gene TRBV14; D is perhaps TRBD1 (6 bases). Germline V gene data show CDR1 as SGHDN and CDR2 as FVKESK. The CDR3 consists of 16 residues. The V end was cut by 4 bases, the J end by 0 bases, with 13 bases between. This CDR3 is CASSRRGGSSYNEQFF. The CDR3 bases are TGTGCCAGCAGCCGACGAGGGGGTAGCTCCTACAATGAGCAGTTCTTC.

As DNA, the CDR3 is TGTGCCAGCAATATAGGACAGCTCTATGGCTACACCTTC. Amino acid sequence: CASNIGQLYGYTF. The genes are TRBV6-5 and TRBJ1-2, with D tentatively TRBD1 (6 bases). The CDR3 runs to 13 residues. The V end was cut by 7 bases, the J end by 4 bases, with 13 bases between. CDR1 and CDR2 from the germline V gene are MNHEY and SVGAGI.

V is TRBV5-1 and J is TRBJ2-7; TRBD1 matches at 7 bases. The CDR3 is 14 amino acids. Trimming removed 4 bases from V and 2 bases from J; junction bases left unmatched: 6. In germline, CDR1 is SGHRS, CDR2 YFSETQ. The CDR3 bases are TGCGCCAGCAGCACTACAGGGACAGCCTACGAGCAGTACTTC. This sequence encodes CASSTTGTAYEQYF. Looking up the rest from reference TRBV5-1 and TRBJ2-7 gives the full variable domain: KAGVTQTPRYLIKTRGQQVTLSCSPISGHRSVSWYQQTPGQGLQFLFEYFSETQRNKGNFPGRFSGRQFSNSRSEMNVSTLELGDSALYLCASSTTGTAYEQYFGPGTRLTVT.

Only one count was recorded for this clone. The chain employs TRBV5-1 and TRBJ2-1, with TRBD2 matching 10 bases. The J segment lost 6 bases and the V segment lost 0 bases, leaving 6 bases of the junction unmatched. This CDR3 is 16 amino acids long. The V gene's germline CDR1 is SGHRS and CDR2 YFSETQ. CDR3 nucleotides: TGCGCCAGCAGCTTGGGTAGCGGGGGGCGGGTCAATGAGCAGTTCTTC. Translating gives CASSLGSGGRVNEQFF. Variable domain in full (rest from reference TRBV5-1 and TRBJ2-1): KAGVTQTPRYLIKTRGQQVTLSCSPISGHRSVSWYQQTPGQGLQFLFEYFSETQRNKGNFPGRFSGRQFSNSRSEMNVSTLELGDSALYLCASSLGSGGRVNEQFFGPGTRLTVL.

The rearrangement links TRBV30 to TRBJ1-2; D not certain. V lost 2 bases, J lost 4 bases, and 14 bases lay in between. CDR3 size: 14 residues. Germline CDR1 and CDR2: GTSNPN and SVGIG (reference sequence). In nucleotides, the CDR3 is TGTGCCTGGAGTCCCGAGGCGTTTGCCTATGGCTACACCTTC. This encodes CAWSPEAFAYGYTF. The full variable domain, completed using reference TRBV30 and TRBJ1-2, is SQTIHQWPATLVQPVGSPLSLECTVEGTSNPNLYWYRQAAGRGLQLLFYSVGIGQISSEVPQNLSASRPQDRQFILSSKKLLLSDSGFYLCAWSPEAFAYGYTFGSGTRLTVV.

J is TRBJ2-7 and V is TRBV19; TRBD2 matches at 7 bases. The CDR3 loop spans 15 amino acids. The germline V gene encodes CDR1 LNHDA and CDR2 SQIVND (reference sequence). J lost 2 bases, V lost 3 bases, and 7 bases had no gene match. The CDR3 region is CASSISPGGPYEQYF. The CDR3, as DNA: TGTGCCAGTAGTATTTCGCCGGGAGGACCCTACGAGCAGTACTTC.

The chain has TRBV6-5 and TRBJ1-1; 8 nucleotides match TRBD1. The CDR3 is 14 residues long. Trimming removed 6 bases from V and 4 bases from J; junction bases left unmatched: 7. Germline values: CDR1 MNHEY, CDR2 SVGAGI. In nucleotides, the CDR3 is TGTGCCAGCAGGATGGACAGGGTTGGCACTGAAGCTTTCTTT. Residues: CASRMDRVGTEAFF.

This rearrangement joins TRBV3-1 (or the pseudogene TRBV3-2) to TRBJ1-1, with TRBD1 identical over 12 bases. J lost 3 bases, V lost 4 bases, and 3 bases had no gene match. CDR3 length: 15 amino acids. The germline gives CDR1 LGHDT, CDR2 YNNKEL (reference sequence). CDR3 amino acids: CASSPRDRGHTEAFF. The CDR3 DNA is TGTGCCAGCAGCCCTCGGGACAGGGGGCACACTGAAGCTTTCTTT.

This clone has a handful of counts. This chain links TRBV6-5 with TRBJ1-3; TRBD1 matches at 7 bases. There are 14 residues in the CDR3. Unmatched junction bases numbered 3, after V lost 7 bases and J lost 0 bases. The germline V gene has CDR1 MNHEY and CDR2 SVGAGI. The CDR3 nucleotides read TGTGCCAGCACGAGGGACAGCTCTGGAAACACCATATATTTT. Translating it yields CASTRDSSGNTIYF.

V is TRBV14 and J is TRBJ1-5; TRBD1 aligns across 9 bases. Per germline, CDR1 SGHDN and CDR2 FVKESK. The CDR3 is 18 residues long. Trimming took 4 bases from V and 0 from J; bases not matched to a gene: 10. The CDR3 sequence: CASSLSQPGQGSNQPQHF. DNA for the CDR3: TGTGCCAGCAGCCTGTCCCAGCCGGGACAGGGTAGCAATCAGCCCCAGCATTTT.

The genes are TRBV2 and TRBJ2-5; D remains ambiguous. The CDR3 is 14 amino acids. The V end was cut by 4 bases, the J end by 3 bases, with 12 bases between. Germline V gene data show CDR1 as SNHLY and CDR2 as FYNNEI. The CDR3 DNA sequence: TGTGCCAGCAGTGTGGGCGCCAAAAAAGAGACCCAGTACTTC. This translates into CASSVGAKKETQYF.

The gene calls are TRBV9 and TRBJ2-5; 8 bases match TRBD1. The ends lost 0 bases at V and 5 bases at J; junction bases unmatched: 3. The CDR3 totals 14 residues. Germline CDR1 and CDR2: SGDLS and YYNGEE. The CDR3 nucleotides read TGTGCCAGCAGCGTAGGGACAGGGAAGGAGACCCAGTACTTC. It encodes CASSVGTGKETQYF.

This sequence joins TRBV7-2 and TRBJ2-2, with D possibly being TRBD2 (6 bases). Trimming removed 1 base at V and 8 bases at J, with 17 bases between. The CDR3 covers 16 residues. Germline loops: CDR1 SGHTA, CDR2 FQGNSA. CDR3 residues: CASSLVHGGVIGELFF. CDR3 coding DNA: TGTGCCAGCAGCTTAGTACACGGGGGTGTGATAGGGGAGCTGTTTTTT.

This clone appeared a single time. The chain employs TRBV11-2 and TRBJ1-6; tentatively, D is TRBD1 (5 bases). Trimming left V 1 base short and J 10 bases short, with 5 bases between. CDR3 length: 12 residues. Germline values: CDR1 SGHAT, CDR2 FQNNGV. CDR3 in amino acids: CASSLGGSPLHF. CDR3 DNA: TGTGCCAGCAGCTTAGGGGGGTCACCCCTCCACTTT.

The CDR3 nucleotides are TGTGCCAGCAGCTTTAGCAACCACAATGAGCAGTTCTTC. Translation gives CASSFSNHNEQFF. The genes are TRBV7-3 and TRBJ2-1, with D uncertain. CDR3 length: 13 residues. The germline V and J ends were trimmed by 3 bases and 5 bases, with 8 bases remaining between them. Per the germline V gene, CDR1 is SGHTA and CDR2 is FQGTGA.

This sequence joins TRBV11-3 and TRBJ2-2; D uncertain. The germline gives CDR1 SGHNT, CDR2 YENEEA. The V end was cut by 7 bases, the J end by 3 bases, with 3 bases between. The CDR3 has 11 residues. The CDR3 DNA sequence: TGTGCCAGCACCGACACCGGGGAGCTGTTTTTT. Protein product: CASTDTGELFF.

V and J are TRBV13 and TRBJ2-1; D not resolved. Looked up from germline, CDR1 is PRHDT and CDR2 is FYEKMQ (reference sequence). V lost 5 bases, J lost 8 bases, and 19 bases lay in between. The CDR3 is 15 amino acids. The chain's CDR3 is CASSARTNVPHEQFF. In DNA form, the CDR3 reads TGTGCCAGCAGCGCACGGACGAATGTCCCCCATGAGCAGTTCTTC.

The chain is built from TRBV28 and TRBJ1-1, with D hard to call. V was trimmed by 4 bases and J by 7 bases, leaving 10 bases between them. The CDR3 consists of 12 residues. CDR1 and CDR2 from the germline V gene are MDHEN and SYDVKM. The CDR3 DNA is TGTGCCAGCAGTTCAAACAAGGGTGAAGCTTTCTTT. Its protein is CASSSNKGEAFF. The entire variable domain, with the rest obtained from reference TRBV28 and TRBJ1-1, is as follows: DVKVTQSSRYLVKRTGEKVFLECVQDMDHENMFWYRQDPGLGLRLIYFSYDVKMKEKGDIPEGYSVSREKKERFSLILESASTNQTSMYLCASSSNKGEAFFGQGTRLTVV.

The chain combines TRBV6-1 with TRBJ2-7; TRBD1 matches at 7 bases. CDR1 and CDR2 (germline): MNHNS, SASEGT. V was clipped by 1 base and J by 2 bases; unmatched bases: 5. The CDR3 runs 15 residues. In nucleotides, the CDR3 is TGTGCCAGCAGTGAAGAAGGGACAGCGGCCTACGAGCAGTACTTC. This encodes CASSEEGTAAYEQYF.